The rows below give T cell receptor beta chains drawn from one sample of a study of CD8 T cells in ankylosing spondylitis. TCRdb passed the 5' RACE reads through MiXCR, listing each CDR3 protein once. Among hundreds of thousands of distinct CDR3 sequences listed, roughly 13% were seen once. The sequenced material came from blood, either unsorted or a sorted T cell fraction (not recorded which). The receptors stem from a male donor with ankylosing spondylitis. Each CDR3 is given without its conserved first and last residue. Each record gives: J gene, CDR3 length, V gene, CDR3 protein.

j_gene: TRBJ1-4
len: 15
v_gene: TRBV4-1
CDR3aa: ASSQGVADGGNEKLF

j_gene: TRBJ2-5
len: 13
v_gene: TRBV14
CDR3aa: ASSQGAERRETQY

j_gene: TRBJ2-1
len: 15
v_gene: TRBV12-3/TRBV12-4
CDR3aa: ASSLAGTSGRRNEQF

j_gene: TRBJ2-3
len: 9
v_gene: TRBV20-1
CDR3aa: SARFTDTQY

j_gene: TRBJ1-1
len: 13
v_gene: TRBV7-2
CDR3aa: ASSLVPGTGLGAF

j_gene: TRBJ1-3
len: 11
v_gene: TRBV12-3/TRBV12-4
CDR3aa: ASSSGAGNTIY

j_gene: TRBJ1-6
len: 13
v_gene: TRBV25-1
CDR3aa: ASSLQGTGKSPLH

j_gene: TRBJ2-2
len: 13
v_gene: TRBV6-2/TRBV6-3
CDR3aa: ASRRQAVNTGELF

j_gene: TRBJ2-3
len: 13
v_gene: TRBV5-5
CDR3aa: ASSLGFGSSGTQY

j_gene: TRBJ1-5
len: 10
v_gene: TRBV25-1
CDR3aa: ASSEGGFYQH

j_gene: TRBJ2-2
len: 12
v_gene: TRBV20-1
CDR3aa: SARSQGNTGELF

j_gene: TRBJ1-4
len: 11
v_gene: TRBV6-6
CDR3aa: ASSYSSYEKLF

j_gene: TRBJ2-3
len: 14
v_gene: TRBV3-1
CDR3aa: ASSQELAEIPDTQY

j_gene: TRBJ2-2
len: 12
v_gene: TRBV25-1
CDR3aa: ASGGEKNTGELF

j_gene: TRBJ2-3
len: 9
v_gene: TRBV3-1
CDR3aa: ASSQAGLEY

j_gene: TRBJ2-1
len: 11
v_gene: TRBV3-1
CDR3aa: ASSRDTVNEQF

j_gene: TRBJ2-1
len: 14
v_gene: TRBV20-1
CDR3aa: SARGRGRGSYNEQF

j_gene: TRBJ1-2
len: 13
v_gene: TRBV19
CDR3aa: ASSIRSGHRGGYT

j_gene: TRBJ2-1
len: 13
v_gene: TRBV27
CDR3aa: ASSELAGGPGEQF

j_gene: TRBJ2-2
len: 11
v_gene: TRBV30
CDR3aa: AWSQDPTGELF

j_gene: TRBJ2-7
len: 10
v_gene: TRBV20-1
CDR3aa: SAHSEGYEQY

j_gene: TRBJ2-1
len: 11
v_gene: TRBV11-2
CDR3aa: ASSLEVTTEQF

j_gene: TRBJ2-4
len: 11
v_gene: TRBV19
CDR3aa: ATLGVGKNIQY

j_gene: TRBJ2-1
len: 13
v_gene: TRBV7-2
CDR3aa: ASSQSSGSRNEQF

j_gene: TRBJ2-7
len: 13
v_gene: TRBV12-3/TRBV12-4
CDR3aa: ASSSGTSDGYEQY

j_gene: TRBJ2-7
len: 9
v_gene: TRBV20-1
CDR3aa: SAREAYEQY

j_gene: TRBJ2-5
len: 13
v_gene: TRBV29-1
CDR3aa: SARPGTNHQETQY

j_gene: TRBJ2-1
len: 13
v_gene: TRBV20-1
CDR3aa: SARYPSGGNNEQF

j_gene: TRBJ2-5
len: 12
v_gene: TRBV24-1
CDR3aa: ATSDSTTGETQY

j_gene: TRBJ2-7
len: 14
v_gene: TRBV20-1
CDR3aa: SARELLAGGPHEQY

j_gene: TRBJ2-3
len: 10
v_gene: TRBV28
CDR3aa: ASSLFMDTQY

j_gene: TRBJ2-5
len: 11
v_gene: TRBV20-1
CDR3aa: RLTRGSPETQY

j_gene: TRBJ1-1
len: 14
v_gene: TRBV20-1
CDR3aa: SAGKSSLGLNTEAF

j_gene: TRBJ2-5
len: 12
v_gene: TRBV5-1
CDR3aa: ASSAMTNQETQY

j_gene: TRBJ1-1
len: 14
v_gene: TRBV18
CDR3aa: ASSPSSGQKGLGAF

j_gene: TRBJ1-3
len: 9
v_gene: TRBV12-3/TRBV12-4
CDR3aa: ASTGRDTIY

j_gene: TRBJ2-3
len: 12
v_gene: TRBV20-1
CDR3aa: SALPGRVVATQY

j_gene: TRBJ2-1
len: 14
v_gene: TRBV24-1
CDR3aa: ATSAIAGSSYNEQF

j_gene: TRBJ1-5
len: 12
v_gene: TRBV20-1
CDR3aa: SARTHGFGQPQH

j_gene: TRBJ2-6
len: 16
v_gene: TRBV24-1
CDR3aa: ATSDTADYSSGANVLT

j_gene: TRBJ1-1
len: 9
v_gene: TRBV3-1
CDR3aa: ASSQFGEAF

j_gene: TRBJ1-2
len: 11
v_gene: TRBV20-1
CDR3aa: SAPDERNYGYT

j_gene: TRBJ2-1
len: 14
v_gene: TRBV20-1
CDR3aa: SARVIAEKTYNEQF

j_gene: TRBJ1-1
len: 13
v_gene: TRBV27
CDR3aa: ASRESTGFGTEAF

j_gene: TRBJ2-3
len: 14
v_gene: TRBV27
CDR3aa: ASSGSRDRVTDTQY

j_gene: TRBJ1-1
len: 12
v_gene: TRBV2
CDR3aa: ASSERTGYTEAF

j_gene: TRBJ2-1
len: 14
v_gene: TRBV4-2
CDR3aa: ASSHTSGVGSREQF

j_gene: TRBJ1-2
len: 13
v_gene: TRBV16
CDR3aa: ASSSRRGLNYGYT

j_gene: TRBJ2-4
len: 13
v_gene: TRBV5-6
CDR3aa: ASSSLGGSGDIQY